Presented here are 31 T cell receptor beta chains from one specimen sequenced in a study of blood T cell repertoires in COVID-19. Using immunoSEQ multiplex PCR, the repertoire was profiled, and TCRdb retains in-frame clones only, with some absent. Among some 86,000 clones listed, more than 70% were seen once. The sample taken for sequencing was peripheral blood. Receptors originate from a woman in her 70s with acute or convalescent COVID-19.

The chain employs TRBV19 and TRBJ1-4; D is unresolved. Trimming left V 7 bases short and J 7 bases short, with 22 bases between. This CDR3 is built from 16 residues. Germline assignment: CDR1 LNHDA and CDR2 SQIVND (reference sequence). This CDR3 is CASTPVFPAAGEKLFF. For the CDR3, the DNA is TGTGCCAGTACCCCTGTATTCCCAGCGGCGGGTGAAAAACTGTTTTTT.

The chain combines TRBV28 with TRBJ1-1; D perhaps matches TRBD1 (5 bases). This CDR3 contains 11 residues. Trimming stripped 8 bases from V and 6 bases from J, with 10 bases between. Per the germline V gene, CDR1 is MDHEN and CDR2 is SYDVKM. The CDR3 nucleotides are TGTGCCAGCCGTCTACAGGCTGAAGCTTTCTTT. It translates to CASRLQAEAFF.

V is TRBV7-2 and J is TRBJ1-2; tentative D call: TRBD1 (6 bases). The germline V and J ends were trimmed by 3 bases and 2 bases, with 10 bases remaining between them. CDR1 is SGHTA, CDR2 FQGNSA, per germline. There are 14 residues in the CDR3. The CDR3 here is CASSLDSTNYGYTF. DNA for the CDR3: TGTGCCAGCAGCTTGGACAGTACCAACTATGGCTACACCTTC.

The chain couples TRBV2 to TRBJ1-1, with D maybe TRBD1 (6 bases). The CDR3 is 15 amino acids. Germline lookup yields CDR1 SNHLY and CDR2 FYNNEI. The V end was cut by 5 bases, the J end by 1 base, with 14 bases between. This CDR3 reads CASSPLGTKNTEAFF. The CDR3 nucleotides read TGTGCCAGCAGTCCACTCGGGACAAAGAACACTGAAGCTTTCTTT.

This clone was seen only once. This rearrangement joins TRBV7-9 to TRBJ2-3; 9 positions match TRBD1. V lost 3 bases and J lost 3; bases outside the gene matches: 7. The CDR3 sequence is 16 residues long. Germline lookup yields CDR1 SEHNR and CDR2 FQNEAQ (reference sequence). The CDR3 loop reads CASSLSGQGWTDTQYF. The CDR3 nucleotides are TGTGCCAGCAGCTTGTCGGGACAGGGTTGGACAGATACGCAGTATTTT.

This chain connects TRBV18 to TRBJ1-4; maybe TRBD1 (6 bases). The V gene lost 2 bases and the J gene lost 10 bases, with 17 bases spanning the gap. Germline V gene data show CDR1 as KGHSH and CDR2 as LQKENI. The CDR3 is 15 amino acids. The CDR3 DNA is TGTGCCAGCTCACCAGACGAAGGGGGACCGGGAAAACTGTTTTTT. This gives the protein CASSPDEGGPGKLFF.

The chain employs TRBV29-1 and TRBJ1-1, with a possible D match to TRBD1 (5 bases). This CDR3 comprises 11 residues. Germline CDR1 is SQVTM and CDR2 is ANQGSEA. Trimming cost V 5 bases and J 7 bases, with 11 bases left between them. CDR3 sequence (DNA): TGCAGCGTTCGTGAGCAGGGTGAAGCTTTCTTT. Protein: CSVREQGEAFF.

The chain has TRBV4-3 and TRBJ2-1; TRBD2 aligns across 7 bases. Trimming at V came to 1 base and at J to 3 bases, leaving 6 bases not matched to a gene. The CDR3 has 16 amino acids. Looked up from germline, CDR1 is LGHNA and CDR2 is YSLEER. CDR3: CASSQAWDYNYNEQFF. The CDR3 DNA sequence: TGCGCCAGCAGCCAAGCCTGGGACTACAACTACAATGAGCAGTTCTTC.

The chain links TRBV18 to TRBJ1-5, with D possibly TRBD1 on 6 matching bases. Germline loops: CDR1 KGHSH, CDR2 LQKENI. The CDR3 loop spans 16 amino acids. Trimming took off 3 bases at V and 12 bases at J, with 24 bases between the two ends. CDR3 in amino acids: CASSPGQGKVSWLQHF. DNA for the CDR3: TGTGCCAGCTCACCCGGGCAGGGGAAGGTCTCATGGCTCCAGCATTTT.

The chain employs TRBV6-5 and TRBJ1-5, with a tentative D call TRBD1 (6 bases). The CDR3 contains 14 residues. Germline loops: CDR1 MNHEY, CDR2 SVGAGI. V lost 6 bases and J lost 0, with 9 bases in between. The CDR3 reads CASSHRVSNQPQHF. The CDR3 bases are TGTGCCAGCAGCCACAGGGTTAGCAATCAGCCCCAGCATTTT.

This sequence joins TRBV19 and TRBJ1-1; D gene unclear. From germline, CDR1 is LNHDA and CDR2 SQIVND (reference sequence). The CDR3 consists of 14 residues. Trimming took 6 bases from V and 0 from J, leaving 11 bases between them. The CDR3 DNA sequence: TGTGCCAGTAGCCCCAACGGGGTGAACACTGAAGCTTTCTTT. The encoded protein is CASSPNGVNTEAFF.

This rearrangement joins TRBV11-2 to TRBJ2-1; 7 bases align to TRBD2. The CDR3 length is 12 residues. Germline V gives CDR1 SGHAT, CDR2 FQNNGV. V lost 0 bases to trimming and J lost 14 bases; unmatched junction nucleotides: 4. CDR3 amino acids: CASSLERTREFF. In DNA form, the CDR3 reads TGTGCCAGCAGCTTAGAAAGGACTAGAGAGTTCTTC.

The gene calls are TRBV5-1 and TRBJ2-2, with D maybe TRBD1 (6 bases). V lost 0 bases and J 2 bases, leaving 11 bases between the germline ends. This CDR3 is built from 16 residues. Germline V gene lookup returns CDR1 SGHRS and CDR2 YFSETQ. CDR3: CASSLEGTSNTGELFF. The CDR3 DNA sequence: TGCGCCAGCAGCTTGGAAGGGACATCCAACACCGGGGAGCTGTTTTTT.

The chain employs TRBV18 and TRBJ1-1; D remains ambiguous. Germline V gene data show CDR1 as KGHSH and CDR2 as LQKENI. Trimming stripped 5 bases from V and 6 bases from J, with 19 bases between. The CDR3 consists of 15 residues. The CDR3 DNA reads as TGTGCCAGCTCATCATCCCAGGATTTTGTGGCTGAAGCTTTCTTT. Its translation: CASSSSQDFVAEAFF.

CDR3 residues: CASSPGLAGGQKSTDTQYF. CDR3 DNA sequence: TGTGCCAGCAGCCCCGGACTAGCGGGGGGCCAAAAGAGCACAGATACGCAGTATTTT. The chain links TRBV9 to TRBJ2-3, with TRBD2 matching 14 bases. J lost 0 bases, V lost 4 bases, and 10 bases had no gene match. The CDR3 sequence is 19 residues long. The germline CDR1 and CDR2 sequences are SGDLS and YYNGEE. The full variable domain, its missing parts supplied by reference TRBV9 and TRBJ2-3, is DSGVTQTPKHLITATGQRVTLRCSPRSGDLSVYWYQQSLDQGLQFLIQYYNGEERAKGNILERFSAQQFPDLHSELNLSSLELGDSALYFCASSPGLAGGQKSTDTQYFGPGTRLTVL.

This chain links TRBV2 with TRBJ1-1; D remains unclear. V was cut by 8 bases and J by 4 bases, with 14 bases left in between. The CDR3 length is 13 residues. The germline V gene has CDR1 SNHLY and CDR2 FYNNEI. The CDR3 DNA sequence: TGTGCCAGCCCCGAGGAGGGAACCACTGAAGCTTTCTTT. Protein product: CASPEEGTTEAFF.

This sequence joins TRBV5-1 and TRBJ2-5, with TRBD2 matching over 11 bases. The trim removed 2 bases at V and 8 bases at J, leaving 11 bases unmatched. This CDR3 contains 16 residues. CDR1 SGHRS and CDR2 YFSETQ come from the germline V gene. CDR3 DNA sequence: TGCGCCAGCAGCTTAACGGGACTAGCGGACCGGGTTACCCAGTACTTC. It is translated as CASSLTGLADRVTQYF.

The V call is TRBV27, the J call TRBJ2-3; a possible D gene is TRBD1 (6 bases). V lost 6 bases to trimming and J lost 1 base, with 20 bases between them. The germline gives CDR1 MNHEY, CDR2 SMNVEV (reference sequence). CDR3 size: 17 residues. CDR3 region: CASRLLTGAPGTDTQYF. CDR3 coding DNA: TGTGCCAGCAGGCTCCTGACAGGAGCCCCTGGCACAGATACGCAGTATTTT.

V is TRBV9 and J is TRBJ1-2; weak D call: TRBD1 (6 bases). Trimming removed 3 bases from V and 0 bases from J, with 12 bases in between. CDR3 length equals 15 residues. Germline CDR1 SGDLS, CDR2 YYNGEE. CDR3: CASSEQDRANYGYTF. CDR3 DNA sequence: TGTGCCAGCAGCGAGCAGGACAGAGCTAACTATGGCTACACCTTC.

V usage is TRBV24-1 and J usage is TRBJ1-5, with TRBD1 matching over 7 bases. Unmatched junction bases numbered 5, after V lost 7 bases and J lost 3 bases. Looked up from germline, CDR1 is KGHDR and CDR2 is SFDVKD. CDR3 length: 14 amino acids. CDR3: CATSGQDYNQPQHF. In nucleotides, the CDR3 is TGTGCCACCAGCGGACAGGATTACAATCAGCCCCAGCATTTT.

This chain connects TRBV7-6 to TRBJ1-1, with unresolved D. Germline V CDR1 and CDR2: SGHVS, FNYEAQ. V lost 0 bases and J 1 base, leaving 9 bases between the germline ends. The CDR3 spans 15 residues. CDR3 DNA: TGTGCCAGCAGCTTAGCTCCCACAAGGAACACTGAAGCTTTCTTT. It is translated as CASSLAPTRNTEAFF.

The gene calls are TRBV3-1 (or the pseudogene TRBV3-2) and TRBJ1-6; TRBD1 might be the D (6 bases). Germline V gene sequence: CDR1 LGHDT, CDR2 YNNKEL (reference sequence). This CDR3 comprises 18 residues. The ends were cut back, 2 bases at V and 1 base at J, with 15 bases in the middle. This CDR3 is CASSQPTPQGSYNSPLHF. The DNA for the CDR3 is TGTGCCAGCAGCCAACCGACCCCACAGGGATCCTATAATTCACCCCTCCACTTT.

The CDR3 protein is CASSAERSYGYTF. Here the CDR3 DNA reads TGTGCCAGCAGTGCTGAACGGAGCTATGGCTACACCTTC. This rearrangement joins TRBV6-4 to TRBJ1-2; D is unresolved. Trimming removed 4 bases at V and 4 bases at J, with 10 bases between. Germline CDR1 MRHNA, CDR2 SNTAGT. The CDR3 extends over 13 amino acids.

This chain connects TRBV24-1 to TRBJ2-3; 9 positions agree with TRBD1. Unmatched junction bases numbered 6, after V lost 2 bases and J lost 1 base. Germline V gene sequence: CDR1 KGHDR, CDR2 SFDVKD. The CDR3 runs 17 residues. The CDR3 nucleotides are TGTGCCACCAGTGATTCGGACAGGGGTTGGGGCACAGATACGCAGTATTTT. Residues: CATSDSDRGWGTDTQYF.

V and J are TRBV6-1 and TRBJ1-2; a possible D gene is TRBD1 (6 bases). This CDR3 comprises 14 residues. The V end lost 3 bases, the J end lost 4 bases, and 12 bases lay between the germline ends. The germline gives CDR1 MNHNS, CDR2 SASEGT. CDR3 nucleotide sequence: TGTGCCAGCAGTGATCGTCAGGGGAGCTATGGCTACACCTTC. It codes for CASSDRQGSYGYTF.

Note on this clone: The same CDR3 can be traced to other DNA sequences in this sample. The chain carries TRBV7-9 and TRBJ1-1; 10 positions match TRBD1. The CDR3 loop spans 15 amino acids. Germline V lookup: CDR1 SEHNR, CDR2 FQNEAQ (reference sequence). V lost 3 bases and J lost 1; bases outside the gene matches: 2. The CDR3 sequence is CASSLGDRGNTEAFF. The CDR3 bases are TGTGCCAGCAGCTTGGGGGACAGGGGGAACACTGAAGCTTTCTTT.

This chain connects TRBV6-2 or TRBV6-3 to TRBJ2-5; D remains ambiguous. The CDR3 runs to 11 residues. The V gene lost 5 bases and the J gene lost 1 base, with 2 bases spanning the gap. CDR1 MNHEY and CDR2 SVGEGT come from the germline V gene. CDR3: CASSRQETQYF. The CDR3 nucleotides read TGTGCCAGCAGTCGCCAAGAGACCCAGTACTTC.

The chain combines TRBV12-3 or TRBV12-4 with TRBJ1-1; weak D call: TRBD1 (6 bases). This CDR3 comprises 12 residues. Trimming shortened V by 6 bases and J by 7 bases, and 12 bases separated the two germline ends. DNA of the CDR3: TGTGCCAGCAGCGGGGGGGCCTTTGAAGCTTTCTTT. Protein: CASSGGAFEAFF.

This clone was observed once. The chain uses TRBV5-5 and TRBJ2-3; TRBD2 agrees at 12 bases. With 0 bases clipped from V and 11 bases from J, the junction kept 22 bases outside the gene matches. The germline V gene encodes CDR1 SGHKS and CDR2 YYEKEE (reference sequence). The CDR3 totals 20 residues. The CDR3 reads CASSLVELSSGRATGVRQYF. CDR3 in DNA: TGTGCCAGCAGCTTGGTAGAGCTTTCTAGCGGGAGGGCCACGGGGGTCAGGCAGTATTTT.

The V gene is TRBV2, the J gene TRBJ2-5; 12 bases line up with TRBD1. Looked up from germline, CDR1 is SNHLY and CDR2 is FYNNEI. With V trimmed by 10 bases and J by 4 bases, 7 bases remained unmatched. The CDR3 totals 14 residues. CDR3 DNA sequence: TGTGCCACCATGGGACAGGGGGCGGGAGAGACCCAGTACTTC. Protein: CATMGQGAGETQYF.

The CDR3 bases are TGTGCCAGCATTGGGGGCCCATTGCCCCTCCACTTT. It encodes CASIGGPLPLHF. This sequence joins TRBV28 and TRBJ1-6, with D perhaps TRBD1 (6 bases). CDR1 MDHEN and CDR2 SYDVKM come from the germline V gene. The germline V and J ends were trimmed by 7 bases and 13 bases, with 14 bases remaining between them. The CDR3 covers 12 residues.